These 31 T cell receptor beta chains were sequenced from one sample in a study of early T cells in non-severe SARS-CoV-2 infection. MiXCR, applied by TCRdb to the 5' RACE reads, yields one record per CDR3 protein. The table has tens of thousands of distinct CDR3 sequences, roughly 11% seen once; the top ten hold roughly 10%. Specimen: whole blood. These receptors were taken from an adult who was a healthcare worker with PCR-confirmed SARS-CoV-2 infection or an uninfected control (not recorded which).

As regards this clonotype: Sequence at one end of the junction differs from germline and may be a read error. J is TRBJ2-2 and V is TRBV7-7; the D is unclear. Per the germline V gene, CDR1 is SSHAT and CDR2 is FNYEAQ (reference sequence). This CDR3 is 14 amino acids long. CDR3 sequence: CASSLGANTGELFF. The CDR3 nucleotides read TGTGCTAGCAGCTTAGGAGCGAACACCGGGGAGCTGTTTTTT.

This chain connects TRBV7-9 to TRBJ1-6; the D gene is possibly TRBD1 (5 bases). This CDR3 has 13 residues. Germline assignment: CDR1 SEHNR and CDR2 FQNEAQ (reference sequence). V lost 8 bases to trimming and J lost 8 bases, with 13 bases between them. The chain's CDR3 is CASAPPRDSPLHF. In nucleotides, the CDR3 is TGTGCCAGCGCCCCCCCCAGGGATTCACCCCTCCACTTT.

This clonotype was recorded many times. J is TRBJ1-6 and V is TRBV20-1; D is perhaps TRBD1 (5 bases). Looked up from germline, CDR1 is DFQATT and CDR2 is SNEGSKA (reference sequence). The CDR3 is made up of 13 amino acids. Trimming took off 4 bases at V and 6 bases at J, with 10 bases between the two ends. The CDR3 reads CSAKGDGNSPLHF. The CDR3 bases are TGCAGTGCTAAAGGGGACGGTAATTCACCCCTCCACTTT.

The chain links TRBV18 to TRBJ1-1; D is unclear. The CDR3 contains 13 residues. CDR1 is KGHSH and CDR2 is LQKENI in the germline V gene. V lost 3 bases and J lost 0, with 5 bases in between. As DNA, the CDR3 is TGTGCCAGCTCACCGGCTCTGAACACTGAAGCTTTCTTT. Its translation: CASSPALNTEAFF.

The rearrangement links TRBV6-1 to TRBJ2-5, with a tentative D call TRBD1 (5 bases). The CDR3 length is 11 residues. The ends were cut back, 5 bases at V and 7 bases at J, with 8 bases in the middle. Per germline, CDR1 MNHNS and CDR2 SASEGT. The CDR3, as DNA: TGTGCCAGCAGTAATACAGGGACCCAGTACTTC. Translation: CASSNTGTQYF.

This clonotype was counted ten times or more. The CDR3 sequence: CASSLVVGQGHQPQHF. CDR3 nucleotides: TGTGCCAGCAGCTTAGTCGTAGGGCAGGGTCACCAGCCCCAGCATTTT. This chain joins TRBV7-8 and TRBJ1-5, with D maybe TRBD1 (5 bases). The V and J ends lost 1 base and 7 bases respectively, with 17 bases between them. The CDR3 totals 16 residues. Germline CDR1 reads SGHVS; CDR2 reads FQNEAQ.

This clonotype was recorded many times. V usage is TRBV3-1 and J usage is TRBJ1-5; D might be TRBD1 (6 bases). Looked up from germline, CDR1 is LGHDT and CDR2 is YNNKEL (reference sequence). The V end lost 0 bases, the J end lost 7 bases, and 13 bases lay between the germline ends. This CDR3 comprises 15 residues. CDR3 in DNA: TGTGCCAGCAGCCAAGAATGGGGGCAGGGACAGCCCCAGCATTTT. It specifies CASSQEWGQGQPQHF.

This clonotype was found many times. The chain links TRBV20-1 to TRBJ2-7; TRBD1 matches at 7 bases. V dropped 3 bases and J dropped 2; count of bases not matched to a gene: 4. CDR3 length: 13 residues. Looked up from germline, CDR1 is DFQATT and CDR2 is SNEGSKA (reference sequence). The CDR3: CSASRDSTYEQYF. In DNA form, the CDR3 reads TGCAGTGCTAGTAGGGACAGTACCTACGAGCAGTACTTC.

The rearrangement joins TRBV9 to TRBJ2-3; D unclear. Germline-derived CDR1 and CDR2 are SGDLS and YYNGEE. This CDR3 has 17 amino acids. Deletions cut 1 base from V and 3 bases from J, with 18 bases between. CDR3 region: CASSVHPAIPSTDTQYF. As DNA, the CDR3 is TGTGCCAGCAGCGTACACCCGGCTATCCCCTCGACAGATACGCAGTATTTT.

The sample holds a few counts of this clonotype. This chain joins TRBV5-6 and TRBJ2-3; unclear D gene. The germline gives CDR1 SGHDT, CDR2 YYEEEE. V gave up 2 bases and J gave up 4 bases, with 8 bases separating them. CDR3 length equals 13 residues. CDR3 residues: CASSLGPADTQYF. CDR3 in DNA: TGTGCCAGCAGCTTAGGGCCTGCAGATACGCAGTATTTT.

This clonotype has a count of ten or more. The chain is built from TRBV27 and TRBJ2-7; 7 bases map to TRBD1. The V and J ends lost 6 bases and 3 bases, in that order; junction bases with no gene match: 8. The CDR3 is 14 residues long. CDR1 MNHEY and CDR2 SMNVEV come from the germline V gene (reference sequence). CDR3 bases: TGTGCCAGCAGCCATCCGGGACAGAGCTACGAGCAGTACTTC. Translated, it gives CASSHPGQSYEQYF.

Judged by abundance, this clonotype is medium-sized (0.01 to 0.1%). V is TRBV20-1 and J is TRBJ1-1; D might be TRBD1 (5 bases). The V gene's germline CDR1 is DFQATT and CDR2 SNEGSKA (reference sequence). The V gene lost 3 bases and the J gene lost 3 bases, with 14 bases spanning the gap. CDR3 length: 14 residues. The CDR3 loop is CSASVPREHTEAFF. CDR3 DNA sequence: TGCAGTGCTAGCGTTCCCAGGGAACACACTGAAGCTTTCTTT.

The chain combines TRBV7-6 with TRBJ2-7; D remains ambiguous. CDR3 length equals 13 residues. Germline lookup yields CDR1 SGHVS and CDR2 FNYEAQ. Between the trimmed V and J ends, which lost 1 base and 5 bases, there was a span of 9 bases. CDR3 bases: TGTGCCAGCAGCTTAGGGGATATCAACGAGCAGTACTTC. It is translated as CASSLGDINEQYF.

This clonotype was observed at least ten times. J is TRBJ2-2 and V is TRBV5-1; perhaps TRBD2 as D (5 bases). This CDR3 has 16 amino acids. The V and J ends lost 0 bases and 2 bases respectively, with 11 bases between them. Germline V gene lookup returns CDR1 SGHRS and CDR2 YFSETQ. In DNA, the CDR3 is TGCGCCAGCAGCTTGGAGGTGGGGAGAAACACCGGGGAGCTGTTTTTT. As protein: CASSLEVGRNTGELFF. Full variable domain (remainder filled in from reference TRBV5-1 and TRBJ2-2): KAGVTQTPRYLIKTRGQQVTLSCSPISGHRSVSWYQQTPGQGLQFLFEYFSETQRNKGNFPGRFSGRQFSNSRSEMNVSTLELGDSALYLCASSLEVGRNTGELFFGEGSRLTVL.

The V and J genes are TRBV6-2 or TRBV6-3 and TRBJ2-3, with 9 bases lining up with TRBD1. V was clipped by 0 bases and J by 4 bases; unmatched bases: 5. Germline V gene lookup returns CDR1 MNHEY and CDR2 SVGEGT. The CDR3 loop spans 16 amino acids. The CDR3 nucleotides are TGTGCCAGCAGTTACTCCGGGACAGGGTTTTCAGATACGCAGTATTTT. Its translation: CASSYSGTGFSDTQYF.

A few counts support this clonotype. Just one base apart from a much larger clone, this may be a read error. CDR3 DNA: TGTGCCAGCAGCTTGGAGAGCTTTAGGAGGGGGTACGAGGTTAGCAATCAGCCCCAGCATTTT. This gives the protein CASSLESFRRGYEVSNQPQHF. This sequence joins TRBV5-8 and TRBJ1-5; maybe TRBD1 (6 bases). Germline lookup yields CDR1 SGHTS and CDR2 YDEGEE. The CDR3 covers 21 residues. V was pared by 0 bases and J by 0 bases, with 25 bases between.

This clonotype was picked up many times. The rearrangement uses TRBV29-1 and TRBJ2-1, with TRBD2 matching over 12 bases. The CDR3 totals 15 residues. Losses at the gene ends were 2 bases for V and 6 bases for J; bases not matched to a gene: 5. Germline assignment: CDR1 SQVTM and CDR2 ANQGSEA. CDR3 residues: CSVEPSSGGANEQFF. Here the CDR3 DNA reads TGCAGCGTTGAACCTTCTAGCGGGGGGGCCAATGAGCAGTTCTTC.

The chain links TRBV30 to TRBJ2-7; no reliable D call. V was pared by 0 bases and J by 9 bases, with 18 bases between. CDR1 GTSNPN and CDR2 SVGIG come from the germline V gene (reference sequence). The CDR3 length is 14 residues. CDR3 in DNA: TGTGCCTGGAGTGTAAGGGCCACGAGTGAAAGGCAGTACTTC. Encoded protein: CAWSVRATSERQYF.

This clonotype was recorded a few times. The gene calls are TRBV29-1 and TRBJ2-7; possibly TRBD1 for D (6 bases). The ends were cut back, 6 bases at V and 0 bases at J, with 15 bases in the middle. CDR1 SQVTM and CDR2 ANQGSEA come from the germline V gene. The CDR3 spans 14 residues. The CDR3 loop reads CSVVPQGISYEQYF. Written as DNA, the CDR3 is TGCAGCGTGGTCCCTCAGGGGATCTCCTACGAGCAGTACTTC.

This chain's CDR3 is CAWNHVEGEAFF. CDR3 DNA: TGTGCCTGGAACCACGTTGAGGGAGAAGCTTTCTTT. The rearrangement joins TRBV30 to TRBJ1-1; unclear D gene. The length of the CDR3 is 12 residues. The V end lost 4 bases, the J end lost 8 bases, and 14 bases lay between the germline ends. The germline V gene encodes CDR1 GTSNPN and CDR2 SVGIG (reference sequence).

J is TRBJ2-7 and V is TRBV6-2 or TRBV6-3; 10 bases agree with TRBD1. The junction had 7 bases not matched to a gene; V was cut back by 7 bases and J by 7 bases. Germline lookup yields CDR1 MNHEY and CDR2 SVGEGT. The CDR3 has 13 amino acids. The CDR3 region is CASTRQGAWEQYF. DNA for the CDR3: TGTGCCAGCACTCGACAGGGGGCTTGGGAGCAGTACTTC.

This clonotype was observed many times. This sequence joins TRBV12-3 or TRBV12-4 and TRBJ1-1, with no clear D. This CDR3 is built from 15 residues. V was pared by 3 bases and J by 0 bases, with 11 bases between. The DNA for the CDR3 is TGTGCCAGCAGTTTTTTGAGTCCGATGAACACTGAAGCTTTCTTT. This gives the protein CASSFLSPMNTEAFF.

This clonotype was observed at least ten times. CDR3 loop: CASSLWTANNEKLFF. The CDR3 DNA follows: TGTGCCAGCAGCTTATGGACAGCCAATAATGAAAAACTGTTTTTT. The chain joins TRBV5-6 to TRBJ1-4; maybe TRBD1 (6 bases). The V gene's germline CDR1 is SGHDT and CDR2 YYEEEE. The CDR3 runs to 15 residues. V was trimmed by 2 bases and J by 4 bases, leaving 12 bases between them.

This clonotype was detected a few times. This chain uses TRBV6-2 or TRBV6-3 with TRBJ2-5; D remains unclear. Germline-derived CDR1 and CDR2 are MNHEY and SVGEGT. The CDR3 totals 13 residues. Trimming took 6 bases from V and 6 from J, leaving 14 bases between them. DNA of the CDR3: TGTGCCAGCAGATACGCTGGGAAGCAGACCCAGTACTTC. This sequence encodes CASRYAGKQTQYF.

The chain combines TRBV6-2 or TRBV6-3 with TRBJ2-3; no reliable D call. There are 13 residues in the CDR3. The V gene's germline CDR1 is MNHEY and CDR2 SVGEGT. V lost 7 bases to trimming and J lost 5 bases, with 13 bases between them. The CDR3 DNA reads TGTGCCAGCACCGTACCTTTGGTAGATACGCAGTATTTT. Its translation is CASTVPLVDTQYF.

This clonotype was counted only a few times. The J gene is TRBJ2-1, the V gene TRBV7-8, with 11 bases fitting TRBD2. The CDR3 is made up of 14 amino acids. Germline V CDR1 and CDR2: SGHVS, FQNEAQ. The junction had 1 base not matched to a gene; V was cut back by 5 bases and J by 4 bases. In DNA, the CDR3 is TGTGCCAGCAGCCGGACTAGCGGGTACAATGAGCAGTTCTTC. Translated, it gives CASSRTSGYNEQFF.

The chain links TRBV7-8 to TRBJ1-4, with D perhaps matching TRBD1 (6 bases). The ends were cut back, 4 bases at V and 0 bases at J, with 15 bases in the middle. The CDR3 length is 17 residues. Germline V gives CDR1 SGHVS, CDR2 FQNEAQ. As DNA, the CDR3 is TGTGCCAGCAGCTCAGCTCGGGGGCGGTCAACTAATGAAAAACTGTTTTTT. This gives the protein CASSSARGRSTNEKLFF.

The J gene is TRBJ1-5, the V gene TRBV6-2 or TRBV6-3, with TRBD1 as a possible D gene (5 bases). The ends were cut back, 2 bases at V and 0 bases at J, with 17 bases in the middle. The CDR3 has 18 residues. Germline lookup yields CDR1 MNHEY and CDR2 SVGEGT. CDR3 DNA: TGTGCCAGCAGTTACGCCCGGCAGGGTAAGATTAGCAATCAGCCCCAGCATTTT. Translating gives CASSYARQGKISNQPQHF.

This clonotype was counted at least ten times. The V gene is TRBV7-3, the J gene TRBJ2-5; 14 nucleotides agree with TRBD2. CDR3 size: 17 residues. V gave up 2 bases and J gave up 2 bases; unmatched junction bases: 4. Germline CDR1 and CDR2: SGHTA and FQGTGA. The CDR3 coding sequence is TGTGCCAGCAGCTTAGAAGGACTAGCGGGGGGTCAAGAGACCCAGTACTTC. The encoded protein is CASSLEGLAGGQETQYF.

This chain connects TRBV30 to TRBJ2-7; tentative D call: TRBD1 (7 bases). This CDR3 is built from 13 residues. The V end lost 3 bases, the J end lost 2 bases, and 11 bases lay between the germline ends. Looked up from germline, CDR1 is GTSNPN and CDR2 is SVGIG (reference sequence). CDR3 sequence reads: CAWRRDRAYEQYF. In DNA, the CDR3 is TGTGCCTGGAGGCGGGACAGAGCCTACGAGCAGTACTTC.

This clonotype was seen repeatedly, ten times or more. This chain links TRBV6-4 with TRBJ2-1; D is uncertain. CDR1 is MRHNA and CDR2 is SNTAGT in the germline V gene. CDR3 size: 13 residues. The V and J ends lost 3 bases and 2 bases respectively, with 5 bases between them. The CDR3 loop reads CASSELAYNEQFF. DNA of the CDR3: TGTGCCAGCAGTGAACTCGCCTACAATGAGCAGTTCTTC.